These 21 T cell receptor beta chains came from one sample sequenced in a study of T cell repertoires in aging, cancer and after chemotherapy. Rearranged V-D-J TRB sequences were amplified with a mixed TRB-A/B primer pool. MiXCR was run by TCRdb on the multiplex PCR reads, yielding one entry per CDR3 protein. The sample lists about 9,200 distinct CDR3 sequences, around a third seen once, with around 13% in the top ten. Peripheral blood genomic DNA, not sorted cells or RNA, was the template. The sample consisted of blood. The receptors derive from a human donor in good health. The donor label of this sample is uncertain.

Only a few counts were recorded for this clonotype. The rearrangement links TRBV5-4 to TRBJ2-7; maybe TRBD1 (5 bases). Germline CDR1 SGHNT, CDR2 YYREEE (reference sequence). V shed 4 bases and J shed 2 bases, with 16 bases lying between them. This CDR3 comprises 15 residues. This CDR3 reads CASSPLRVNPYEQYF. In nucleotides, the CDR3 is TGTGCCAGCAGCCCACTCAGGGTAAATCCCTACGAGCAGTACTTC.

This clonotype was counted only a few times. This chain's CDR3 is CASSLGPSPNSPLHF. CDR3 in DNA: TGTGCCAGCAGCTTAGGTCCCAGCCCTAATTCACCCCTCCACTTT. The chain carries TRBV7-2 and TRBJ1-6; no reliable D call. Germline V gene sequence: CDR1 SGHTA, CDR2 FQGNSA. This CDR3 contains 15 residues. V was clipped by 1 base and J by 6 bases, with 10 bases between them.

As regards this clonotype: Germline is not matched at one junction end, which may reflect a read error. This chain joins TRBV12-3 or TRBV12-4 and TRBJ2-5; D is perhaps TRBD2 (7 bases). The CDR3 totals 14 residues. The CDR3 protein is CATSDWGGEETQYF. CDR3 sequence (DNA): TGTGCCACCAGTGATTGGGGGGGCGAAGAGACCCAGTACTTC.

The chain couples TRBV19 to TRBJ1-3; D might be TRBD1 (5 bases). Trimming cost V 4 bases and J 1 base, with 14 bases left between them. The CDR3 runs 16 residues. Germline V lookup: CDR1 LNHDA, CDR2 SQIVND (reference sequence). CDR3 in DNA: TGTGCCAGTAGTACTCGCCATGAGGGGTCTGGAAACACCATATATTTT. Its protein is CASSTRHEGSGNTIYF.

This clonotype is medium-sized (0.01 to 0.1%) by share. The rearrangement links TRBV12-3 or TRBV12-4 to TRBJ2-2; 9 bases match TRBD1. V was pared by 6 bases and J by 2 bases, with 10 bases of the junction left unmatched. The CDR3 is made up of 17 amino acids. CDR3 region: CASSRTGARKNTGELFF. The CDR3 bases are TGTGCCAGCAGCCGGACAGGGGCCCGAAAAAACACCGGGGAGCTGTTTTTT.

The chain recombines TRBV27 with TRBJ2-5; D could derive from TRBD1 or TRBD2 (5 bases each). This CDR3 spans 13 amino acids. The germline V gene encodes CDR1 MNHEY and CDR2 SMNVEV (reference sequence). V was clipped by 6 bases and J by 5 bases, with 13 bases between them. In DNA, the CDR3 is TGTGCCAGCAGCTTGGGACCTGCGGAGACCCAGTACTTC. Residues: CASSLGPAETQYF.

The genes are TRBV27 and TRBJ2-7; D gene uncertain. Trimming cost V 2 bases and J 2 bases, with 7 bases left between them. Germline lookup yields CDR1 MNHEY and CDR2 SMNVEV (reference sequence). CDR3 length equals 13 residues. The CDR3 sequence is CASSLRQTYEQYF. DNA for the CDR3: TGTGCCAGCAGTTTACGACAAACCTACGAGCAGTACTTC.

This clonotype was detected only a few times. The chain is built from TRBV18 and TRBJ2-5; D assignment may be TRBD1 or TRBD2 (5 bases each). The CDR3 length is 14 residues. The V end was cut by 5 bases, the J end by 9 bases, with 19 bases between. Germline-derived CDR1 and CDR2 are KGHSH and LQKENI. CDR3 bases: TGTGCCAGCTCAAATCGGGACCCCCCAAGGGCCCAGTACTTC. Translated: CASSNRDPPRAQYF.

The rearrangement links TRBV6-5 to TRBJ1-2; 9 nucleotides agree with TRBD1. The CDR3 length is 15 residues. V dropped 1 base and J dropped 8; count of bases not matched to a gene: 8. CDR1 is MNHEY, CDR2 SVGAGI, per germline. The CDR3 DNA reads as TGTGCCAGCAGTTACTTAACAGGGGGCGCGACAGGCTACACCTTC. Protein sequence: CASSYLTGGATGYTF.

This chain joins TRBV29-1 and TRBJ2-5; 10 bases match TRBD2. J gave up 2 bases and V 1 base, and 4 bases lay outside the gene matches. The CDR3 sequence is 15 residues long. Per germline, CDR1 SQVTM and CDR2 ANQGSEA. The chain's CDR3 is CSVEALAGEQETQYF. CDR3 DNA sequence: TGCAGCGTTGAAGCGCTAGCGGGGGAACAAGAGACCCAGTACTTC.

The rearrangement joins TRBV5-1 to TRBJ1-1, with TRBD1 as a possible D gene (6 bases). This CDR3 is 13 amino acids long. Germline V gives CDR1 SGHRS, CDR2 YFSETQ. V was pared by 0 bases and J by 8 bases, with 11 bases between. The CDR3 coding sequence is TGCGCCAGCAGCTTGGCATTGGACAGCGAAGCTTTCTTT. It is translated as CASSLALDSEAFF.

This clonotype rates as medium-sized. This chain joins TRBV19 and TRBJ2-7; 12 nucleotides align to TRBD2. The length of the CDR3 is 13 residues. Germline trimming cut 5 bases from V and 7 bases from J; bases unmatched to any gene: 3. CDR1 and CDR2 from the germline V gene are LNHDA and SQIVND (reference sequence). In DNA, the CDR3 is TGTGCCAGTAGTCTAGCGGGGGGGAGTGAGCAGTACTTC. As protein: CASSLAGGSEQYF. The variable domain in full, with the rest retrieved from reference TRBV19 and TRBJ2-7, is DGGITQSPKYLFRKEGQNVTLSCEQNLNHDAMYWYRQDPGQGLRLIYYSQIVNDFQKGDIAEGYSVSREKKESFPLTVTSAQKNPTAFYLCASSLAGGSEQYFGPGTRLTVT.

This clonotype has a handful of counts. The chain employs TRBV12-3 or TRBV12-4 and TRBJ2-3; D is perhaps TRBD2 (7 bases). The CDR3 sequence is 15 residues long. V dropped 7 bases and J dropped 1 base, with 15 bases sitting between them. The CDR3 DNA reads as TGTGCCAGCAAGTACTTGGGGGGGCGCACAGATACGCAGTATTTT. Translated: CASKYLGGRTDTQYF.

This rearrangement joins TRBV11-2 to TRBJ2-3, with 7 bases aligning to TRBD1. This CDR3 comprises 16 residues. Germline CDR1 and CDR2: SGHAT and FQNNGV. Trimming cost V 1 base and J 0 bases; bases outside gene matches: 4. The CDR3 sequence is CASSLGTGTSTDTQYF. The CDR3 DNA is TGTGCCAGCAGCTTAGGGACAGGCACTAGCACAGATACGCAGTATTTT. Based on the CDR3 plus reference TRBV11-2 and TRBJ2-3, the full variable domain is EAGVAQSPRYKIIEKRQSVAFWCNPISGHATLYWYQQILGQGPKLLIQFQNNGVVDDSQLPKDRFSAERLKGVDSTLKIQPAKLEDSAVYLCASSLGTGTSTDTQYFGPGTRLTVL.

The CDR3 loop reads CASSDREAGGYTF. The CDR3 nucleotides read TGTGCCAGCAGCGACAGGGAGGCAGGTGGCTACACCTTC. The V call is TRBV6-6, the J call TRBJ1-2; 7 bases match TRBD1. Trimming took 6 bases from V and 7 from J; bases not matched to a gene: 8. Germline loops: CDR1 MNHNY, CDR2 SVGAGI (reference sequence). CDR3 length: 13 amino acids.

This clonotype was counted only a few times. The chain joins TRBV6-5 to TRBJ2-5; D perhaps matches TRBD2 (6 bases). CDR3 length: 13 residues. Trimming removed 7 bases from V and 1 base from J, with 10 bases in between. The germline CDR1 and CDR2 sequences are MNHEY and SVGAGI. The CDR3 DNA sequence: TGTGCCAGCACCCCGGGGGTCCAAGAGACCCAGTACTTC. Its translation is CASTPGVQETQYF.

J is TRBJ2-5 and V is TRBV6-1, with 12 nucleotides matching TRBD2. The V and J ends lost 6 bases and 5 bases, in that order; junction bases with no gene match: 10. The V gene's germline CDR1 is MNHNS and CDR2 SASEGT. This CDR3 has 16 residues. The CDR3 here is CASSRTSGGWWETQYF. DNA for the CDR3: TGTGCCAGCAGCCGAACTAGCGGGGGGTGGTGGGAGACCCAGTACTTC.

This clonotype is medium-sized in the sample. The gene calls are TRBV19 and TRBJ1-5; D unresolved. This CDR3 spans 12 amino acids. Trimming removed 6 bases from V and 3 bases from J, with 6 bases in between. Germline V CDR1 and CDR2: LNHDA, SQIVND (reference sequence). The CDR3 DNA follows: TGTGCCAGTAGCCGACTCAATCAGCCCCAGCATTTT. Translated, it gives CASSRLNQPQHF.

This clonotype was seen once. The CDR3 loop reads CASSFQDFGYGYTF. The CDR3 coding sequence is TGTGCCAGCAGTTTCCAGGATTTCGGCTATGGCTACACCTTC. The chain is built from TRBV28 and TRBJ1-2; the D is unclear. The CDR3 is 14 amino acids. Trimming took 3 bases from V and 4 from J, leaving 12 bases between them. Germline values: CDR1 MDHEN, CDR2 SYDVKM.

The chain carries TRBV10-3 and TRBJ2-3; no reliable D call. The V gene's germline CDR1 is ENHRY and CDR2 SYGVKD. This CDR3 comprises 13 residues. V dropped 0 bases and J dropped 6 bases, with 7 bases sitting between them. The CDR3 DNA reads TGTGCCATCAGTGAGTCCCCTGGGGATACGCAGTATTTT. Amino acids: CAISESPGDTQYF.

The gene calls are TRBV19 and TRBJ2-5; perhaps D is TRBD1 or TRBD2 (5 bases each). Germline CDR1 is LNHDA and CDR2 is SQIVND (reference sequence). V was cut by 5 bases and J by 1 base, with 11 bases left in between. The CDR3 length is 14 residues. The CDR3 sequence is CASSLGASQETQYF. The CDR3 bases are TGTGCCAGTAGTCTCGGGGCCTCCCAAGAGACCCAGTACTTC.